This TCR beta chain appears in the sequencing data of a study of shared clonotypes between healthy human individuals. Whole-study context: The study enrolled a couple of women and a few men aged 18 to 49.

CDR3 length: 15 amino acids. Germline loops: CDR1 GTSNPN, CDR2 SVGIG (reference sequence). The V and J ends lost 4 bases and 2 bases respectively, with 17 bases between them. Repertoires were generated with immunoSEQ multiplex PCR, while TCRdb's copy carries only in-frame clones and drops some. The profile shows about 380,000 clones, about 96% of them singletons. The material sequenced was memory CD8+ T cells sorted from blood. Subset here: CD45RO+ cells pooled with CCR7-negative TemRA cells. The chain is built from TRBV30 and TRBJ1-2, with D perhaps matching TRBD1 (6 bases). The origin of this receptor is a young man in good health. The CDR3 nucleotides are TGTGCCTGGAAATTCGTAGGGACACTGAACTATGGCTACACCTTC. It encodes CAWKFVGTLNYGYTF.